This T cell receptor (beta chain) stems from a study of identical twins. General observations from the study: Twins' surplus sharing was weaker for beta out-of-frame sequences. The abundant beta clonotypes from cord blood had fewer insertions, and memory repertoires had none of this. Monozygotic twins shared more out-of-frame TCR alpha than recombination models predicted.

Germline V gene lookup returns CDR1 MGHDK and CDR2 SYGVNS. The CDR3 length is 15 residues. Trimming at V came to 4 bases and at J to 2 bases, leaving 6 bases not matched to a gene. Template switching created a universal primer site, and the cDNA included unique molecular identifiers. Via MiXCR, TCRdb re-called the 5' RACE reads, giving one row per CDR3 protein. The repertoire consists of hundreds of thousands of distinct CDR3 sequences, with over 11% occurring once and the leading ten covering 8.8%. This clonotype was counted between two and nine times. Its antigen is unidentified. The genes are TRBV25-1 and TRBJ2-5, with 8 positions matching TRBD2. The sequence came from a woman under 30 in good health. Sample: memory (CD45RO+) T cells sorted from blood. The CDR3 DNA sequence: TGTGCCAGCAGTGGGGATAGCGGGGCACAAGAGACCCAGTACTTC. Protein sequence: CASSGDSGAQETQYF.